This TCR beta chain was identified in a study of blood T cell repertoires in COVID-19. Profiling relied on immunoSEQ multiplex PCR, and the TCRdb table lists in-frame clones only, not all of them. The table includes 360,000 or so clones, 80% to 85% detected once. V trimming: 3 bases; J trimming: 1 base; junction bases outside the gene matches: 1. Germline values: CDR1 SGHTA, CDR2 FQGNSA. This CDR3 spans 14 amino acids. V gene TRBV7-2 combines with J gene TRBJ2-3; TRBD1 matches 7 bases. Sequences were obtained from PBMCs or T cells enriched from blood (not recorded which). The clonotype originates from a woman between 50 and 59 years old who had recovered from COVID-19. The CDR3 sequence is CASSFQGGTDTQYF. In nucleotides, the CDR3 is TGTGCCAGCAGCTTCCAGGGGGGCACAGATACGCAGTATTTT.